Listed here are 19 T cell receptor beta chains from one sample, sequenced in a study of blood T cell repertoires in COVID-19. The table came from immunoSEQ multiplex PCR; TCRdb's copy has only in-frame clones and leaves some out. The table has around 130,000 clones, about three quarters seen once. Sequencing was performed on peripheral blood. The receptors here all came from a middle-aged man with acute or convalescent COVID-19.

V usage is TRBV5-4 and J usage is TRBJ2-5; D unresolved. CDR3 length equals 14 residues. CDR1 and CDR2 from the germline V gene are SGHNT and YYREEE (reference sequence). Trimming cost V 6 bases and J 5 bases, with 17 bases left between them. CDR3 DNA: TGTGCCAGCACCGATTCCGGGTCCGTGGAGACCCAGTACTTC. Protein sequence: CASTDSGSVETQYF.

V usage is TRBV5-8 and J usage is TRBJ1-3; 8 bases align to TRBD1. Trimming cost V 4 bases and J 1 base; bases outside gene matches: 7. Germline CDR1 SGHTS, CDR2 YDEGEE. The CDR3 loop spans 16 amino acids. The CDR3 protein is CASSHGQGGSGNTIYF. In DNA form, the CDR3 reads TGTGCCAGCAGCCACGGACAGGGAGGGTCTGGAAACACCATATATTTT.

This clone was recorded once. The chain is built from TRBV20-1 and TRBJ2-5, with D possibly matching TRBD2 (5 bases). CDR1 is DFQATT, CDR2 SNEGSKA, per germline (reference sequence). Trimming cost V 6 bases and J 5 bases, with 19 bases left between them. The CDR3 covers 14 residues. The CDR3 reads CSASPPGWEETQYF. The CDR3 bases are TGCAGTGCCAGTCCCCCGGGATGGGAGGAGACCCAGTACTTC.

The J gene is TRBJ2-7, the V gene TRBV5-6, with TRBD2 as a possible D gene (5 bases). The CDR3 runs 13 residues. V was shortened by 5 bases and J by 3 bases, with 12 bases between the two germline ends. CDR1 is SGHDT and CDR2 is YYEEEE in the germline V gene. CDR3 amino acids: CASRPGLSYEQYF. CDR3 in DNA: TGTGCCAGCAGACCGGGATTAAGCTACGAGCAGTACTTC.

This clone was seen just once. The chain has TRBV7-3 and TRBJ2-1; 8 nucleotides align to TRBD1. Losses at the gene ends were 2 bases for V and 4 bases for J; bases not matched to a gene: 4. The CDR3 extends over 15 amino acids. CDR1 and CDR2 (germline): SGHTA, FQGTGA. This CDR3 is CASSLGQGAYNEQFF. The CDR3, as DNA: TGTGCCAGCAGCTTAGGGCAGGGGGCGTACAATGAGCAGTTCTTC.

The chain couples TRBV4-1 to TRBJ1-5; D remains unclear. The germline V gene has CDR1 MGHRA and CDR2 YSYEKL. The V end was cut by 1 base, the J end by 5 bases, with 6 bases between. The CDR3 length is 13 residues. The CDR3 loop is CASSQARDQPQHF. CDR3 in DNA: TGCGCCAGCAGCCAAGCGAGAGATCAGCCCCAGCATTTT.

This clone was found many times. The chain has TRBV9 and TRBJ1-3, with D perhaps matching TRBD1 (6 bases). V gave up 4 bases and J gave up 2 bases, with 13 bases separating them. The CDR3 runs 15 residues. Germline CDR1 is SGDLS and CDR2 is YYNGEE. The CDR3: CASSRETGTGNTIYF. For the CDR3, the DNA is TGTGCCAGCAGCCGGGAAACAGGGACTGGAAACACCATATATTTT. The whole variable domain, filled in from reference TRBV9 and TRBJ1-3, reads DSGVTQTPKHLITATGQRVTLRCSPRSGDLSVYWYQQSLDQGLQFLIQYYNGEERAKGNILERFSAQQFPDLHSELNLSSLELGDSALYFCASSRETGTGNTIYFGEGSWLTVV.

This sequence joins TRBV5-1 and TRBJ2-1, with TRBD2 as a possible D gene (5 bases). V was cut by 1 base and J by 2 bases, with 10 bases left in between. CDR1 is SGHRS, CDR2 YFSETQ, per germline. The CDR3 extends over 15 amino acids. The CDR3 here is CASSLTNGAYNEQFF. The CDR3 nucleotides read TGCGCCAGCAGCTTGACTAACGGGGCCTACAATGAGCAGTTCTTC. Based on the CDR3 plus reference TRBV5-1 and TRBJ2-1, the full variable domain is KAGVTQTPRYLIKTRGQQVTLSCSPISGHRSVSWYQQTPGQGLQFLFEYFSETQRNKGNFPGRFSGRQFSNSRSEMNVSTLELGDSALYLCASSLTNGAYNEQFFGPGTRLTVL.

The rearrangement uses TRBV6-1 and TRBJ2-7; perhaps TRBD1 as D (5 bases). V was trimmed by 7 bases and J by 3 bases, leaving 16 bases between them. CDR1 is MNHNS, CDR2 SASEGT, per germline. The CDR3 is 14 residues long. CDR3 in amino acids: CASTYHTGNYEQYV. CDR3 nucleotide sequence: TGTGCCAGCACATACCATACAGGTAACTACGAGCAGTACGTC.

This clone was counted only a few times. This chain connects TRBV19 to TRBJ1-5; D unresolved. Germline V gene data show CDR1 as LNHDA and CDR2 as SQIVND (reference sequence). This CDR3 comprises 8 residues. Trimming pared 11 bases from V and 6 bases from J, leaving 2 bases between. The CDR3 sequence is CALQPQHF. CDR3 coding DNA: TGTGCCCTTCAGCCCCAGCATTTT.

The rearrangement joins TRBV7-9 to TRBJ2-7; 15 positions match TRBD2. The germline CDR1 and CDR2 sequences are SEHNR and FQNEAQ (reference sequence). The ends lost 5 bases at V and 2 bases at J; junction bases unmatched: 4. The CDR3 is 16 residues long. The CDR3 protein is CASSVGLAGGAYEQYF. The CDR3 DNA sequence: TGTGCCAGCAGCGTAGGACTAGCGGGGGGGGCCTACGAGCAGTACTTC.

This chain uses TRBV4-1 with TRBJ2-5, with a tentative D call TRBD1 (6 bases). Trimming removed 5 bases from V and 0 bases from J, with 10 bases in between. Germline assignment: CDR1 MGHRA and CDR2 YSYEKL. This CDR3 has 14 residues. CDR3 DNA sequence: TGCGCCAGCAGCGGTTGGACAGACCAAGAGACCCAGTACTTC. It is translated as CASSGWTDQETQYF.

The genes are TRBV5-8 and TRBJ2-3, with 11 bases that match TRBD1. CDR1 SGHTS and CDR2 YDEGEE come from the germline V gene. This CDR3 spans 18 amino acids. With 4 bases clipped from V and 4 bases from J, the junction kept 14 bases outside the gene matches. DNA of the CDR3: TGTGCCAGCAGCGGCCGGGACAGGGGGACTCTTCTATCAGATACGCAGTATTTT. It codes for CASSGRDRGTLLSDTQYF.

The rearrangement links TRBV5-1 to TRBJ2-1; no firm D call. The germline CDR1 and CDR2 sequences are SGHRS and YFSETQ. V was shortened by 5 bases and J by 9 bases, with 9 bases between the two germline ends. The CDR3 loop spans 11 amino acids. CDR3 sequence (DNA): TGCGCCAGCAGGTATCAGGCTGAGCAGTTCTTC. This encodes CASRYQAEQFF.

This chain links TRBV19 with TRBJ2-7; D possibly corresponds to TRBD2 (7 bases). CDR3 length: 17 residues. Trimming removed 1 base from V and 0 bases from J, with 16 bases in between. Germline-derived CDR1 and CDR2 are LNHDA and SQIVND (reference sequence). In DNA form, the CDR3 reads TGTGCCAGTAGTATAGGGACGGGGGGCAGCCCCTCCTACGAGCAGTACTTC. Its translation: CASSIGTGGSPSYEQYF.

This chain joins TRBV9 and TRBJ2-5; D may be TRBD1 (6 bases). The germline V gene has CDR1 SGDLS and CDR2 YYNGEE. This CDR3 comprises 14 residues. V shed 3 bases and J shed 2 bases, with 11 bases lying between them. Written as DNA, the CDR3 is TGTGCCAGCAGCGAGGGGGTCCTGCAAGAGACCCAGTACTTC. Translating gives CASSEGVLQETQYF.

The CDR3 reads CASSEVWQGNQPQHF. CDR3 DNA: TGTGCCAGCAGTGAAGTATGGCAGGGGAATCAGCCCCAGCATTTT. The gene calls are TRBV6-1 and TRBJ1-5, with D possibly being TRBD1 (6 bases). This CDR3 spans 15 amino acids. The V and J ends lost 1 base and 4 bases respectively, with 11 bases between them. The germline V gene has CDR1 MNHNS and CDR2 SASEGT.

This sequence joins TRBV9 and TRBJ2-5, with 10 positions matching TRBD2. The CDR3 contains 16 residues. Unmatched junction bases numbered 6, after V lost 3 bases and J lost 1 base. The germline V gene encodes CDR1 SGDLS and CDR2 YYNGEE. CDR3 coding DNA: TGTGCCAGCAGCGCTTTTAGCGGGGGGTTCCAAGAGACCCAGTACTTC. Its protein is CASSAFSGGFQETQYF.

This CDR3 is CASSQYAETEAFF. The CDR3 DNA reads as TGTGCCAGCAGCCAATACGCAGAAACTGAAGCTTTCTTT. V and J are TRBV14 and TRBJ1-1; no clear D gene. The germline gives CDR1 SGHDN, CDR2 FVKESK. The length of the CDR3 is 13 residues. V was shortened by 2 bases and J by 5 bases, with 9 bases between the two germline ends. The whole variable domain, remainder taken from reference TRBV14 and TRBJ1-1, is EAGVTQFPSHSVIEKGQTVTLRCDPISGHDNLYWYRRVMGKEIKFLLHFVKESKQDESGMPNNRFLAERTGGTYSTLKVQPAELEDSGVYFCASSQYAETEAFFGQGTRLTVV.